The 20 T cell receptor beta chains reported below all come from one sample, sequenced in a study of control samples from healthy donors and cancer patients. Method: immunoSEQ multiplex PCR; TCRdb's copy keeps in-frame clones and lacks some. This table has about 65,000 clones, roughly nine tenths appearing once. The sample was PBMCs. The receptor set was obtained from a woman aged 45-65 years with colorectal cancer.

The V and J genes are TRBV5-6 and TRBJ2-3; D gene uncertain. Germline V gene lookup returns CDR1 SGHDT and CDR2 YYEEEE. This CDR3 is 15 amino acids long. The V end was cut by 0 bases, the J end by 3 bases, with 11 bases between. CDR3 residues: CASSLEPKSTDTQYF. The CDR3 coding sequence is TGTGCCAGCAGCTTGGAGCCCAAGTCTACAGATACGCAGTATTTT.

In DNA form, the CDR3 reads TGTGCCAGCTCCGCCACCGTACAGGGGTATAGCAATCAGCCCCAGCATTTT. It is translated as CASSATVQGYSNQPQHF. This chain uses TRBV18 with TRBJ1-5; 7 bases fit TRBD1. The CDR3 extends over 17 amino acids. Germline-derived CDR1 and CDR2 are KGHSH and LQKENI. With 6 bases clipped from V and 0 bases from J, the junction kept 11 bases outside the gene matches. The entire variable domain, with the rest obtained from reference TRBV18 and TRBJ1-5, is as follows: NAGVMQNPRHLVRRRGQEARLRCSPMKGHSHVYWYRQLPEEGLKFMVYLQKENIIDESGMPKERFSAEFPKEGPSILRIQQVVRGDSAAYFCASSATVQGYSNQPQHFGDGTRLSIL.

This CDR3 is CASSLPENTEAFF. DNA for the CDR3: TGTGCCAGCAGTTTACCGGAGAACACTGAAGCTTTCTTT. The chain employs TRBV12-3 or TRBV12-4 and TRBJ1-1; D is unresolved. Trimming shortened V by 2 bases and J by 1 base, and 5 bases separated the two germline ends. This CDR3 is built from 13 residues.

V and J are TRBV3-1 (or the pseudogene TRBV3-2) and TRBJ1-1; D uncertain. Between the trimmed V and J ends, which lost 6 bases and 1 base, there was a span of 6 bases. Looked up from germline, CDR1 is LGHDT and CDR2 is YNNKEL (reference sequence). CDR3 size: 12 residues. Here the CDR3 DNA reads TGTGCCAGCAGGGACCCGAACACTGAAGCTTTCTTT. Translated: CASRDPNTEAFF.

The chain uses TRBV30 and TRBJ1-4, with TRBD1 matching over 7 bases. Germline V gene lookup returns CDR1 GTSNPN and CDR2 SVGIG (reference sequence). The ends lost 0 bases at V and 14 bases at J; junction bases unmatched: 9. The CDR3 totals 13 residues. In DNA, the CDR3 is TGTGCCTGGAGTGTGTTTGGACGACAGGGCCTGTTTTTT. Its translation: CAWSVFGRQGLFF. Combining the CDR3 with reference TRBV30 and TRBJ1-4 gives the whole variable domain SQTIHQWPATLVQPVGSPLSLECTVEGTSNPNLYWYRQAAGRGLQLLFYSVGIGQISSEVPQNLSASRPQDRQFILSSKKLLLSDSGFYLCAWSVFGRQGLFFGSGTQLSVL.

The J gene is TRBJ2-1, the V gene TRBV5-1, with D possibly matching TRBD2 (6 bases). The germline V gene encodes CDR1 SGHRS and CDR2 YFSETQ. V was clipped by 4 bases and J by 4 bases, with 18 bases between them. This CDR3 has 16 residues. The chain's CDR3 is CASSLGPGTAYNEQFF. Here the CDR3 DNA reads TGCGCCAGCAGCCTCGGACCCGGGACTGCTTACAATGAGCAGTTCTTC.

The chain combines TRBV15 with TRBJ2-7; 8 positions match TRBD2. The germline V gene encodes CDR1 LNHNV and CDR2 YYDKDF (reference sequence). The CDR3 runs to 16 residues. J gave up 8 bases and V 3 bases, and 15 bases lay outside the gene matches. Here the CDR3 DNA reads TGTGCCACCAGCAGCCCAGGCCGGGGGGGCCCACTACAGCAGTACTTC. Amino acid sequence: CATSSPGRGGPLQQYF.

The chain uses TRBV18 and TRBJ1-6; D is possibly TRBD1 (5 bases). Trimming removed 2 bases from V and 10 bases from J, with 15 bases in between. CDR1 KGHSH and CDR2 LQKENI come from the germline V gene. This CDR3 comprises 15 residues. In DNA form, the CDR3 reads TGTGCCAGCTCACCAAAAGGGGAGGGAGGATCACCCCTCCACTTT. It yields the protein CASSPKGEGGSPLHF.

The chain carries TRBV24-1 and TRBJ2-1, with 9 positions matching TRBD2. With 6 bases clipped from V and 6 bases from J, the junction kept 11 bases outside the gene matches. Germline V gene lookup returns CDR1 KGHDR and CDR2 SFDVKD. The CDR3 runs 16 residues. The CDR3 here is CATSPQGSGSPNEQFF. DNA for the CDR3: TGTGCCACCAGTCCTCAAGGTAGCGGGAGCCCCAATGAGCAGTTCTTC.

The chain recombines TRBV9 with TRBJ2-5; 7 bases fit TRBD1. This CDR3 comprises 14 residues. Trimming cost V 3 bases and J 2 bases; bases outside gene matches: 4. In germline, CDR1 is SGDLS, CDR2 YYNGEE. The CDR3 loop reads CASSGRDSQETQYF. CDR3 nucleotides: TGTGCCAGCAGCGGAAGGGACAGTCAAGAGACCCAGTACTTC.

The gene calls are TRBV19 and TRBJ1-2, with 9 positions matching TRBD1. CDR3 length: 14 amino acids. CDR1 LNHDA and CDR2 SQIVND come from the germline V gene (reference sequence). The trim removed 1 base at V and 5 bases at J, leaving 2 bases unmatched. Written as DNA, the CDR3 is TGTGCCAGTAGTATAGGTGGACAGGGGTATGGCTACACCTTC. Translated, it gives CASSIGGQGYGYTF.

The V gene is TRBV7-2, the J gene TRBJ2-7; the D is unclear. The length of the CDR3 is 13 residues. V was trimmed by 8 bases and J by 0 bases, leaving 11 bases between them. CDR1 is SGHTA, CDR2 FQGNSA, per germline. The CDR3 nucleotides are TGTGCCAGCGGAAAGGCAGGCTCCTACGAGCAGTACTTC. It codes for CASGKAGSYEQYF.

The CDR3 coding sequence is TGTGCCAGCAGTCTCAGCATGAACACTGAAGCTTTCTTT. Translated, it gives CASSLSMNTEAFF. V gene TRBV6-4 combines with J gene TRBJ1-1, with unresolved D. The CDR3 is 13 amino acids. V dropped 5 bases and J dropped 0 bases, with 7 bases sitting between them. Germline CDR1 is MRHNA and CDR2 is SNTAGT.

The V call is TRBV27, the J call TRBJ2-5; D possibly matches TRBD1 or TRBD2 (6 bases each). Trimming stripped 1 base from V and 2 bases from J, with 11 bases between. The CDR3 loop spans 15 amino acids. In germline, CDR1 is MNHEY, CDR2 SMNVEV (reference sequence). CDR3 coding DNA: TGTGCCAGCAGTTTATATATAGGGGGGCAAGAGACCCAGTACTTC. Amino acid sequence: CASSLYIGGQETQYF.

The V call is TRBV27, the J call TRBJ1-1; maybe TRBD1 (6 bases). Germline loops: CDR1 MNHEY, CDR2 SMNVEV (reference sequence). The V and J ends lost 6 bases and 1 base respectively, with 12 bases between them. The CDR3 contains 14 residues. CDR3 sequence reads: CASRATGENTEAFF. The CDR3, as DNA: TGTGCCAGCAGGGCGACAGGAGAGAACACTGAAGCTTTCTTT.

The chain uses TRBV4-1 and TRBJ1-1; no clear D. V was shortened by 1 base and J by 1 base, with 13 bases between the two germline ends. CDR1 is MGHRA and CDR2 is YSYEKL in the germline V gene. The CDR3 length is 16 residues. CDR3: CASSQVIFRGNTEAFF. The CDR3 nucleotides read TGCGCCAGCAGCCAAGTGATCTTTCGGGGGAACACTGAAGCTTTCTTT.

This clone was observed once. CDR3 sequence: CAWSVGTTNTGELFF. DNA for the CDR3: TGTGCCTGGAGTGTCGGGACAACGAACACCGGGGAGCTGTTTTTT. The V gene is TRBV30, the J gene TRBJ2-2; possibly TRBD1 for D (6 bases). CDR3 size: 15 residues. V lost 0 bases to trimming and J lost 0 bases, with 8 bases between them. Germline CDR1 is GTSNPN and CDR2 is SVGIG (reference sequence).

This clone was detected a few times. The chain uses TRBV7-2 and TRBJ1-2, with 9 positions matching TRBD1. CDR1 and CDR2 (germline): SGHTA, FQGNSA. The trim removed 0 bases at V and 7 bases at J, leaving 6 bases unmatched. The CDR3 runs 15 residues. CDR3 DNA sequence: TGTGCCAGCAGCTTAGCGAACAGGGGGCGGGGTGGCTACACCTTC. Translated: CASSLANRGRGGYTF.

The genes are TRBV13 and TRBJ1-3, with TRBD1 matching over 7 bases. Germline CDR1 reads PRHDT; CDR2 reads FYEKMQ (reference sequence). With 2 bases clipped from V and 4 bases from J, the junction kept 5 bases outside the gene matches. The CDR3 covers 15 residues. CDR3: CASSLKQGFGNTIYF. The CDR3 nucleotides are TGTGCCAGCAGCTTAAAACAGGGGTTCGGAAACACCATATATTTT.

V and J are TRBV19 and TRBJ1-3, with D unresolved. V lost 4 bases and J 0 bases, leaving 7 bases between the germline ends. CDR3 length: 14 residues. Per the germline V gene, CDR1 is LNHDA and CDR2 is SQIVND (reference sequence). DNA for the CDR3: TGTGCCAGTAGTACTGCGCGCTCTGGAAACACCATATATTTT. It specifies CASSTARSGNTIYF.